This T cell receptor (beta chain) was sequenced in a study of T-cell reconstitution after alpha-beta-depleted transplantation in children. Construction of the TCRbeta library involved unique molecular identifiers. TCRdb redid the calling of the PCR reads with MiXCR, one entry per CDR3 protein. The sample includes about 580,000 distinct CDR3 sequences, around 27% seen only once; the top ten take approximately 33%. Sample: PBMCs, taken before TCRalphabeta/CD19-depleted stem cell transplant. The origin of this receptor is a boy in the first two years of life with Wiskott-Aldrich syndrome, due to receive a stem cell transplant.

CDR3 DNA sequence: TGTGCCGTAACACGACAAATCTCTGGAAACACCATATATTTT. It yields the protein CAVTRQISGNTIYF. V is TRBV10-3 and J is TRBJ1-3; D ambiguous. Per germline, CDR1 ENHRY and CDR2 SYGVKD. The CDR3 is 14 residues long. Trimming took 11 bases from V and 0 from J, leaving 14 bases between them.